The 8 T cell receptor beta chains reported below all come from one sample, sequenced in a study of shared clonotypes between healthy human individuals (dated by TCRdb to the early 2020s). Libraries were made using the immunoSEQ multiplex PCR assay. TCRdb's version of the immuneACCESS table is confined to in-frame rearrangements and falls short of the full clone set. An unresolved V gene accounts for under half of the shortfall where checked; the remainder is of unknown origin. This sample comprises a few hundred thousand clones, around three quarters of them detected only once. Of the sample, about an eighth falls within the top ten clones. Sequencing was carried out using PBMCs. The receptors derive from a woman aged 40 to 50 in good health. Some clones in this sample may be carry-over from other donors' samples.

The chain is built from TRBV5-4 and TRBJ2-7; the D gene is possibly TRBD2 (6 bases). Germline CDR1 reads SGHNT; CDR2 reads YYREEE (reference sequence). The V and J ends lost 3 bases and 8 bases respectively, with 21 bases between them. The CDR3 loop spans 15 amino acids. The CDR3 spells CASSSRVSGQTKQYF. CDR3 in DNA: TGTGCCAGCAGCTCCCGTGTTAGCGGCCAGACCAAGCAGTACTTC. Full variable domain (missing parts from reference TRBV5-4 and TRBJ2-7): ETGVTQSPTHLIKTRGQQVTLRCSSQSGHNTVSWYQQALGQGPQFIFQYYREEENGRGNFPPRFSGLQFPNYSSELNVNALELDDSALYLCASSSRVSGQTKQYFGPGTRLTVT.

The chain links TRBV19 to TRBJ2-3; D not certain. Deletions cut 0 bases from V and 1 base from J, with 11 bases between. CDR3 length: 16 residues. In germline, CDR1 is LNHDA, CDR2 SQIVND (reference sequence). The CDR3 loop is CASSIDPAQGTDTQYF. The CDR3 nucleotides read TGTGCCAGTAGTATAGATCCAGCCCAAGGCACAGATACGCAGTATTTT.

V and J are TRBV10-2 and TRBJ2-2; a weak D match, TRBD1 (6 bases). Germline-derived CDR1 and CDR2 are WSHSY and SAAADI. The CDR3 is 15 residues long. V lost 7 bases to trimming and J lost 1 base, with 13 bases between them. CDR3 coding DNA: TGCGCCAGCACTCAGGGGCAAGGGAACACCGGGGAGCTGTTTTTT. Translated: CASTQGQGNTGELFF.

The gene calls are TRBV28 and TRBJ1-1, with TRBD1 matching over 9 bases. Germline V gene lookup returns CDR1 MDHEN and CDR2 SYDVKM. The V segment lost 5 bases and the J segment 2 bases; nucleotides outside the gene matches: 9. This CDR3 contains 16 residues. The CDR3 DNA sequence: TGTGCCAGCAGTAAGAAACAGGGGGCGCTAAACACTGAAGCTTTCTTT. This codes for CASSKKQGALNTEAFF.

CDR3: CASSLGDFHTDTQYF. The DNA for the CDR3 is TGTGCCAGCAGCTTAGGGGACTTCCACACAGATACGCAGTATTTT. The V gene is TRBV11-2, the J gene TRBJ2-3; D is perhaps TRBD2 (6 bases). The germline gives CDR1 SGHAT, CDR2 FQNNGV. V lost 1 base and J lost 2, with 10 bases in between. The length of the CDR3 is 15 residues.

The V and J genes are TRBV7-2 and TRBJ2-2; D is undetermined. The CDR3 extends over 12 amino acids. With 3 bases removed from V and 7 bases from J, the gap between germline ends came to 6 bases. Germline values: CDR1 SGHTA, CDR2 FQGNSA. DNA for the CDR3: TGTGCCAGCAGCTTTCAAGGCGGGGAGCTGTTTTTT. Its protein product is CASSFQGGELFF.

Of note for this clone: A junction boundary mismatches the germline segment, possibly from a read error. The genes are TRBV6-4 and TRBJ2-2; 9 nucleotides agree with TRBD2. CDR1 MRHNA and CDR2 SNTAGT come from the germline V gene. The CDR3 extends over 18 amino acids. The CDR3, as DNA: TGTGCCAGCAGTTACTCTGGTCCTAGCGGGGACCCCACCGGGGAGCTGTTTTTT. Protein: CASSYSGPSGDPTGELFF.

The rearrangement joins TRBV4-1 to TRBJ2-2; weak D call: TRBD2 (5 bases). Germline CDR1 and CDR2: MGHRA and YSYEKL. Trimming removed 0 bases from V and 5 bases from J, with 10 bases in between. CDR3 length: 15 amino acids. The CDR3 DNA reads as TGCGCCAGCAGCCAAGATCAGCCGGGAACCGGGGAGCTGTTTTTT. Translation: CASSQDQPGTGELFF.